One sample yielded the 13 T cell receptor beta chains listed below, sequenced in a study of T cells in tumors after PD-1 blockade. Using immunoSEQ multiplex PCR, the repertoire was profiled, and TCRdb retains in-frame clones only, with some absent. The sample consists of over 60,000 clones, under 80% of them appearing once. This material consisted of PBMCs, taken after anti-PD-1 treatment. These receptors were obtained from a human donor with basal cell carcinoma.

This sequence joins TRBV6-4 and TRBJ2-3; no definite D call. V was trimmed by 5 bases and J by 3 bases, leaving 9 bases between them. Germline V gene data show CDR1 as MRHNA and CDR2 as SNTAGT. The CDR3 totals 13 residues. This CDR3 reads CASSSGPTDTQYF. CDR3 nucleotides: TGTGCCAGCAGTTCAGGTCCTACAGATACGCAGTATTTT.

This clone was detected once. The chain carries TRBV5-1 and TRBJ2-3; the match to TRBD1 covers 11 bases. Trimming removed 4 bases from V and 4 bases from J; junction bases left unmatched: 2. The CDR3 totals 14 residues. CDR1 is SGHRS, CDR2 YFSETQ, per germline. This CDR3 reads CASSLGQGADTQYF. The CDR3, as DNA: TGCGCCAGCAGCCTGGGACAGGGGGCAGATACGCAGTATTTT.

This clone occurred once. This chain uses TRBV9 with TRBJ2-1; 10 nucleotides match TRBD2. J gave up 5 bases and V 0 bases, and 8 bases lay outside the gene matches. Germline assignment: CDR1 SGDLS and CDR2 YYNGEE. This CDR3 has 17 residues. CDR3 DNA sequence: TGTGCCAGCAGCGTAGAGGCTAGCGGGGGTGGGAACAATGAGCAGTTCTTC. Protein sequence: CASSVEASGGGNNEQFF.

This sequence joins TRBV30 and TRBJ2-1; 9 bases align to TRBD2. Germline lookup yields CDR1 GTSNPN and CDR2 SVGIG (reference sequence). The CDR3 is 12 residues long. With V trimmed by 2 bases and J by 16 bases, 9 bases remained unmatched. The CDR3 nucleotides read TGTGCCTGGAGTCTCCAAAGCGGGGGGTATTTCTTC. This sequence encodes CAWSLQSGGYFF.

This clone was observed a handful of times. The chain joins TRBV5-1 to TRBJ1-2; 8 bases are shared with TRBD1. The germline CDR1 and CDR2 sequences are SGHRS and YFSETQ. The CDR3 spans 18 residues. V shed 0 bases and J 0 bases; nucleotides not matched to a gene: 10. CDR3: CASSLVDGTGEANYGYTF. CDR3 nucleotide sequence: TGCGCCAGCAGCTTGGTAGACGGGACAGGCGAAGCTAACTATGGCTACACCTTC.

This chain joins TRBV5-1 and TRBJ2-3, with 13 bases aligning to TRBD2. CDR1 is SGHRS, CDR2 YFSETQ, per germline. This CDR3 is 16 amino acids long. With 3 bases clipped from V and 5 bases from J, the junction kept 6 bases outside the gene matches. The CDR3 reads CASSSGLAGRGDTQYF. The CDR3 region has the DNA TGCGCCAGCAGCTCGGGACTAGCGGGGAGGGGAGATACGCAGTATTTT.

The rearrangement uses TRBV5-1 and TRBJ2-7; the D call may be TRBD1 or TRBD2 (5 bases each). The V and J ends lost 0 bases and 0 bases respectively, with 10 bases between them. The CDR3 consists of 15 residues. Germline CDR1 and CDR2: SGHRS and YFSETQ. CDR3 region: CASSLGGPSSYEQYF. CDR3 sequence (DNA): TGCGCCAGCAGCTTGGGGGGACCTAGCTCCTACGAGCAGTACTTC.

The rearrangement links TRBV30 to TRBJ2-5, with no clear D. The V end was cut by 0 bases, the J end by 0 bases, with 14 bases between. Germline lookup yields CDR1 GTSNPN and CDR2 SVGIG (reference sequence). The CDR3 extends over 16 amino acids. CDR3 region: CAWSVQLQAYQETQYF. Written as DNA, the CDR3 is TGTGCCTGGAGTGTACAACTGCAGGCCTACCAAGAGACCCAGTACTTC.

This rearrangement joins TRBV5-1 to TRBJ2-3; the D gene is possibly TRBD1 (6 bases). V lost 4 bases, J lost 2 bases, and 11 bases lay in between. Germline V lookup: CDR1 SGHRS, CDR2 YFSETQ. The CDR3 has 14 amino acids. CDR3 amino acids: CASSRGQITDTQYF. CDR3 coding DNA: TGCGCCAGCAGCCGAGGACAGATCACAGATACGCAGTATTTT.

The V gene is TRBV7-9, the J gene TRBJ2-1; D possibly matches TRBD1 or TRBD2 (6 bases each). From germline, CDR1 is SEHNR and CDR2 FQNEAQ (reference sequence). The CDR3 runs 15 residues. V was clipped by 1 base and J by 7 bases, with 14 bases between them. The CDR3 region has the DNA TGTGCCAGCAGCTTAGACAGGGCCGGGGGAAATGAGCAGTTCTTC. Translation: CASSLDRAGGNEQFF.

The rearrangement joins TRBV18 to TRBJ2-2; 10 bases map to TRBD1. The germline gives CDR1 KGHSH, CDR2 LQKENI. The CDR3 is made up of 15 amino acids. V lost 5 bases to trimming and J lost 3 bases; unmatched junction nucleotides: 3. CDR3: CASSSGQGYTGELFF. The CDR3 coding sequence is TGTGCCAGCTCATCGGGACAGGGGTACACCGGGGAGCTGTTTTTT. Complete variable domain (other parts from reference TRBV18 and TRBJ2-2): NAGVMQNPRHLVRRRGQEARLRCSPMKGHSHVYWYRQLPEEGLKFMVYLQKENIIDESGMPKERFSAEFPKEGPSILRIQQVVRGDSAAYFCASSSGQGYTGELFFGEGSRLTVL.

The rearrangement joins TRBV19 to TRBJ1-4; D is unclear. The CDR3 covers 14 residues. V gave up 6 bases and J gave up 3 bases, with 11 bases separating them. Germline V gene lookup returns CDR1 LNHDA and CDR2 SQIVND (reference sequence). CDR3 amino acids: CASSEQWANEKLFF. The CDR3 DNA reads TGTGCCAGTAGCGAACAGTGGGCTAATGAAAAACTGTTTTTT.

The CDR3 protein is CAWSVDRGLNEKLFF. In nucleotides, the CDR3 is TGTGCCTGGTCCGTGGACAGGGGGCTCAATGAAAAACTGTTTTTT. The rearrangement joins TRBV30 to TRBJ1-4; 11 positions match TRBD1. Germline trimming cut 5 bases from V and 5 bases from J; bases unmatched to any gene: 7. Germline V lookup: CDR1 GTSNPN, CDR2 SVGIG (reference sequence). The CDR3 sequence is 15 residues long.